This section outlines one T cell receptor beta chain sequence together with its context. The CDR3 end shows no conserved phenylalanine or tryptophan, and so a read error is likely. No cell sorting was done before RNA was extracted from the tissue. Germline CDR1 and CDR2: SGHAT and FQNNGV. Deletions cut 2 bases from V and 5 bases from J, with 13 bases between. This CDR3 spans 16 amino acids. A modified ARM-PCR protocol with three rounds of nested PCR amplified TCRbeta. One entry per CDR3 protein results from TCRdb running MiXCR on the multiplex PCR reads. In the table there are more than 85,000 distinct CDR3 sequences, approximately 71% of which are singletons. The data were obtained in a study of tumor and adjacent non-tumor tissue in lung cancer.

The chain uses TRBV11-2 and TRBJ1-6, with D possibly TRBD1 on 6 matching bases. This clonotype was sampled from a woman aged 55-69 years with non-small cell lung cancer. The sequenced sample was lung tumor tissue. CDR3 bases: TGTGCCAGCAGCTTATCCCCAGGGGCCGATAATTCACCCCTCCACTAT. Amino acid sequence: CASSLSPGADNSPLHY.